The present entry profiles one TCR beta chain with its context. This clonotype was counted at least ten times. What this receptor recognizes is not known. No much larger clonotype is one base removed from it; base qualities were not supplied. The data are from a study of Graves' ophthalmopathy and Graves' hyperthyroidism listed by TCRdb under 2018. Background for the entire study: Hyperthyroidism was considered stable if no progression to ophthalmopathy occurred within 18 months of follow-up. TCR beta repertoire signatures were used to distinguish Graves' ophthalmopathy from Graves' hyperthyroidism and to predict progression to ophthalmopathy. In total, over 130 blood samples were TCR-sequenced: fewer than 50 ophthalmopathy, some 72 hyperthyroidism and about 17 hyperthyroidism-to-ophthalmopathy patients. To explore V-J signatures distinguishing ophthalmopathy from hyperthyroidism, a discovery set of approximately 100 patients (about 41 ophthalmopathy, some 57 stable hyperthyroidism) was enrolled. An independent validation cohort comprised around 20 hyperthyroidism patients and some 16 patients who later progressed from hyperthyroidism to ophthalmopathy. In about six hyperthyroidism patients, the T-cell repertoires found in thyroid tissue were compared with those found in blood. Following sampling, methimazole starting at 30 mg daily was administered to hyperthyroidism patients, and high-dose intravenous methylprednisolone was administered to ophthalmopathy patients.

For repertoire sequencing, the TCR beta CDR3 regions were amplified from RNA transcripts. The first round of RT-PCR was done with HTBI primers and the Qiagen OneStep RT-PCR kit, and was followed by a second round of multiplex PCR, then size selection and purification. The libraries underwent paired-end sequencing with 100 bp reads on an Illumina HiSeq2000. The study's processing was this. SOAPnuke was used to process the reads, throwing out any read that had adapters, had uncalled bases, had a mean Phred below 15, or lacked an exact constant-primer or identifier match. COPE v1.2.5 was used to merge high-quality paired reads. Each unique nucleotide sequence was treated as a clonotype, and MiTCR v1.1 was used to align the clonotypes to the IMGT TRB V, D and J references. Only V-J combinations with frequency above 0.0001 were analysed, covering 98% to 99.2% of repertoires. For each V-J combination, a TCR clonal expansion and chaos score was defined as F50 clonal expansion divided by the chaos observed in the TCRdist matrix. Welch's t-statistics and random forest were used to reduce features to more than ten V-J combinations, which were fed into a naive Bayes classifier. The similarity between thyroid and blood repertoires was quantified using the Morisita-Horn index. TCRdb reprocessing: public reads trimmed at Q25 with fastp, clones called with MiXCR, in-frame beta chains kept. When rows share a CDR3 protein, they turn into one entry using the most common DNA and genes. Here the V and J calls rest on TCRdb's processing, not on the authors' analysis. In all, the sample holds 560,000 or so distinct CDR3 sequences, and approximately 35% of those were seen once. 3.5% to 4.5% of the sample comes from the top ten.

What the work shows at the level of the full study, not this receptor alone: Sample size was not statistically predetermined, and group allocation was not concealed from the investigators. In validation, the model predicted ophthalmopathy progression with about 71% sensitivity and roughly 72% specificity; 12 predicted patients were CT-confirmed with GO in a median of approximately 6.5 months. Among expanded thyroid clonotypes with frequency above 0.001, most also showed up in blood, which suggests that blood repertoires may reflect the thyroid immune response. Ophthalmopathy was separated from stable hyperthyroidism by the 13-signature model with roughly 87% sensitivity and about 81% specificity in cross-validation and with 80%/75% in the test set.

Its CDR3 holds 16 amino acids, cysteine through phenylalanine. The entry retains the CDR3 DNA only, 48 bases that are in frame from base 1. Taken from the germline V gene (reference sequence), the CDR1 and CDR2 loops are SEHNR and FQNEAQ. At the junction V is shortened by 1 base and J by 3 bases, with 12 bases in between. Patients with hyperthyroidism were aged 18 to 65 years, had been newly diagnosed, and had a disease duration of less than 2 months. Anyone with other autoimmune diseases, uncontrolled infections, pregnancy or lactation was excluded from the study. Diagnosis was based on clinical symptoms, serum thyroxine, TRAb, thyroid ultrasound and orbital computed tomography. Total RNA was extracted with Trizol reagent and quality-checked on an Agilent 2100 Bioanalyzer.

The chain links TRBV7-9 with TRBJ1-4; the D gene is unclear. The sample comprised peripheral blood or thyroid tissue (not recorded which). The sequence derives from an adult man with Graves' hyperthyroidism. The sequenced DNA is TGTGCCAGCAGCTTAGGAAGGCTGCGGGCTAATGAAAAACTGTTTTTT. Its translation is CASSLGRLRANEKLFF.